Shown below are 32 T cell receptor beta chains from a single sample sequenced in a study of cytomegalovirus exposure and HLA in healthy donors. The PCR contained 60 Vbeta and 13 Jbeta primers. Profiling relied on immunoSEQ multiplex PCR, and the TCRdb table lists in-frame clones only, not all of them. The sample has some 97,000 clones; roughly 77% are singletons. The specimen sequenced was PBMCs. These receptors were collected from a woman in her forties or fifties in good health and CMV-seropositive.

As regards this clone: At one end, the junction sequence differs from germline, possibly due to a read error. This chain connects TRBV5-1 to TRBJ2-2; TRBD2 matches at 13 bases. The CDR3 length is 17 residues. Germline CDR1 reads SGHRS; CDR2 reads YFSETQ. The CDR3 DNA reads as TGCGCCAGCAGCTTCCCCGGGACTAGCGGGAACACCGGGGAGCCGTTTTTT. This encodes CASSFPGTSGNTGEPFF.

CDR3 amino acids: CASSERRGANTGELFF. The DNA for the CDR3 is TGTGCCAGCAGTGAACGAAGGGGCGCGAACACCGGGGAGCTGTTTTTT. The rearrangement links TRBV25-1 to TRBJ2-2, with D possibly TRBD1 on 5 matching bases. Germline CDR1 reads MGHDK; CDR2 reads SYGVNS. The V gene lost 2 bases and the J gene lost 0 bases, with 10 bases spanning the gap. The CDR3 covers 16 residues.

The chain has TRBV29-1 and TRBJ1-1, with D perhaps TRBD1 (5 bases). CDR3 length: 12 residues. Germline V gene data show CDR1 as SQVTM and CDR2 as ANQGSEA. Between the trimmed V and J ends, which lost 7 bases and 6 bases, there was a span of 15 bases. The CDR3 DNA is TGCAGCGCACAAACAGGAGAGGCTGAAGCTTTCTTT. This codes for CSAQTGEAEAFF.

This CDR3 is CASSIRHAAGNTIYF. CDR3 nucleotides: TGTGCCAGCAGCATCCGACATGCCGCTGGAAACACCATATATTTT. The J gene is TRBJ1-3, the V gene TRBV21-1; no check of the table's D call, TRBD1, against the DNA was made. TRBV21-1 is an annotated pseudogene. The CDR3 length is 15 residues.

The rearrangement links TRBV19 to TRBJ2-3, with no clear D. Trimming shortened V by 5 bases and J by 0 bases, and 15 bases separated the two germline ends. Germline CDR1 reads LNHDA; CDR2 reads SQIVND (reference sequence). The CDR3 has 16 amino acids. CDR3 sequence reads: CASSPESHPSTDTQYF. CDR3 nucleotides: TGTGCCAGTAGTCCCGAGAGCCACCCCAGCACAGATACGCAGTATTTT. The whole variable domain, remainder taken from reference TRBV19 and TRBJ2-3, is DGGITQSPKYLFRKEGQNVTLSCEQNLNHDAMYWYRQDPGQGLRLIYYSQIVNDFQKGDIAEGYSVSREKKESFPLTVTSAQKNPTAFYLCASSPESHPSTDTQYFGPGTRLTVL.

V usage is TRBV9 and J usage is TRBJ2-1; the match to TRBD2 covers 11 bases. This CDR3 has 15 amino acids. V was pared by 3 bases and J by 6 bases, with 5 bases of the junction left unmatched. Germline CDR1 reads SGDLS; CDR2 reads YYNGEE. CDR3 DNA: TGTGCCAGCAGCGCCACTAGCGGGAGAGGCAATGAGCAGTTCTTC. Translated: CASSATSGRGNEQFF.

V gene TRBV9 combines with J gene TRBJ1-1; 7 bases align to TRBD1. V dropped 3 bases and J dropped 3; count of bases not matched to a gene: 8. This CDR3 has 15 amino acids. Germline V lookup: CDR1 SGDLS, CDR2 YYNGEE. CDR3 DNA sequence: TGTGCCAGCAGCGGAGTTTCCGGGACAGACACTGAAGCTTTCTTT. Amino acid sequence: CASSGVSGTDTEAFF.

The CDR3 spells CASSTLDPPNEKLFF. CDR3 coding DNA: TGTGCCAGTTCGACACTCGATCCACCTAATGAAAAACTGTTTTTT. The J gene is TRBJ1-4, the V gene TRBV27; D call uncertain. Germline V gene lookup returns CDR1 MNHEY and CDR2 SMNVEV (reference sequence). The CDR3 loop spans 15 amino acids. Trimming stripped 9 bases from V and 3 bases from J, with 17 bases between.

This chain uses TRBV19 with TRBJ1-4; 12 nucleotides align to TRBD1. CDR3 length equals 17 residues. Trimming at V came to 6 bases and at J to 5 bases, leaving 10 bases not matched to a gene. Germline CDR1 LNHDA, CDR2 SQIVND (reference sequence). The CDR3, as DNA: TGTGCCAGTAGAGGAGGCCGGGACAGGGGGCCCAATGAAAAACTGTTTTTT. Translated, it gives CASRGGRDRGPNEKLFF.

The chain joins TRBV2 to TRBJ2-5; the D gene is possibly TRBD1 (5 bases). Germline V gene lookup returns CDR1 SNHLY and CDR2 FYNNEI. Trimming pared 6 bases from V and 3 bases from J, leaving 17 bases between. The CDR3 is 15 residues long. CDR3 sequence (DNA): TGTGCCAGCAGCATCACGCAGGGTTTCGAAGAGACCCAGTACTTC. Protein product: CASSITQGFEETQYF.

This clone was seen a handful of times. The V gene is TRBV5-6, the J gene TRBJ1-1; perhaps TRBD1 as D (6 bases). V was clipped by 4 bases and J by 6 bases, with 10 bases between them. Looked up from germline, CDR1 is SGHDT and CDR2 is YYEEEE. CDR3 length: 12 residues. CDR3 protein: CASSSNRAEAFF. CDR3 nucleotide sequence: TGTGCCAGCAGCAGCAACAGGGCTGAAGCTTTCTTT.

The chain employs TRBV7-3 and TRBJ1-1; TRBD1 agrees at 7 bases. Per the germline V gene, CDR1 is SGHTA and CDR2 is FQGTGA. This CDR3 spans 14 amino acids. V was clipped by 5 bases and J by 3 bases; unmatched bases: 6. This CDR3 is CASSRDSLDTEAFF. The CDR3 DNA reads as TGTGCCAGCAGCCGGGACAGCCTTGACACTGAAGCTTTCTTT.

The CDR3 sequence: CASRQLSGNIKFF. The CDR3 bases are TGTGCCAGCAGACAGTTGTCCGGGAACATTAAGTTCTTC. The chain uses TRBV27 and TRBJ2-1; tentative D call: TRBD2 (5 bases). With 6 bases removed from V and 14 bases from J, the gap between germline ends came to 20 bases. This CDR3 has 13 residues. Germline CDR1 and CDR2: MNHEY and SMNVEV (reference sequence).

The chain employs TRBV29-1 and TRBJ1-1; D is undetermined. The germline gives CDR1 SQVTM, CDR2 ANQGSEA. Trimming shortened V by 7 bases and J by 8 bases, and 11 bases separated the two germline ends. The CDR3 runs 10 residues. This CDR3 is CSGGSREAFF. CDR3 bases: TGCAGCGGTGGGAGTCGGGAAGCTTTCTTT.

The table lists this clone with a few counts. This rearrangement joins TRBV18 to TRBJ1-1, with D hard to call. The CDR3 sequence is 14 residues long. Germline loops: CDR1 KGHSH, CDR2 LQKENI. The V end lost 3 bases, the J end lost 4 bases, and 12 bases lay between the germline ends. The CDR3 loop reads CASSPSFGSTEAFF. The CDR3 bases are TGTGCCAGCTCACCTTCCTTTGGCAGCACTGAAGCTTTCTTT.

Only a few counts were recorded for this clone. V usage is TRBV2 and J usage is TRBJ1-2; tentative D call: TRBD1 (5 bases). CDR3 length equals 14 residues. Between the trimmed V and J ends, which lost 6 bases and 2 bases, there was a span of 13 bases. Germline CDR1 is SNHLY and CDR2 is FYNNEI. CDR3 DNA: TGTGCCAGCAGGCCGATACAGGTGAACTATGGCTACACCTTC. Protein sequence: CASRPIQVNYGYTF.

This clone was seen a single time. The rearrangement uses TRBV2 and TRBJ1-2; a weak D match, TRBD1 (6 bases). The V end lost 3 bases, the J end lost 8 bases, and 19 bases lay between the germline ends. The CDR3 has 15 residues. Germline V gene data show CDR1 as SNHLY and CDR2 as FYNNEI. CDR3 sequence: CASSEVWDLRGGYTF. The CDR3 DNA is TGTGCCAGCAGTGAGGTCTGGGACCTAAGGGGGGGCTACACCTTC.

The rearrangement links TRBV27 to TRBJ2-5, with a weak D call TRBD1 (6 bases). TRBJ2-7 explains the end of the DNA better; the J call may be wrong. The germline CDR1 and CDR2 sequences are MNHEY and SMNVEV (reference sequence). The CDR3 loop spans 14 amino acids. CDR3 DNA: TGTGCCAGCAGCCCTGGACAGCGTTCCTACGAGCAGTACTTC. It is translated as CASSPGQRSYEQYF.

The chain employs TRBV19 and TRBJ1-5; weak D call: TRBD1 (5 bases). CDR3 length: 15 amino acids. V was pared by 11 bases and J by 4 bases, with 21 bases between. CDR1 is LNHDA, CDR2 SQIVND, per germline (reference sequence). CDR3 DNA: TGTGCCGGGGGGAGAGGGAGAGGTGGGAATCAGCCCCAGCATTTT. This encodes CAGGRGRGGNQPQHF. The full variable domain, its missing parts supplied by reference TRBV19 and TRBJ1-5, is DGGITQSPKYLFRKEGQNVTLSCEQNLNHDAMYWYRQDPGQGLRLIYYSQIVNDFQKGDIAEGYSVSREKKESFPLTVTSAQKNPTAFYLCAGGRGRGGNQPQHFGDGTRLSIL.

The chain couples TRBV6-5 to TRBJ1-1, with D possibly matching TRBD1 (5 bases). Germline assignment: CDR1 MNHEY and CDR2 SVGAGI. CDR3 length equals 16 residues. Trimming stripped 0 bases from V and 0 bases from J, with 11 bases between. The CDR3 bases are TGTGCCAGCAGTTACTCCGAGGACAAAATGAACACTGAAGCTTTCTTT. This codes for CASSYSEDKMNTEAFF.

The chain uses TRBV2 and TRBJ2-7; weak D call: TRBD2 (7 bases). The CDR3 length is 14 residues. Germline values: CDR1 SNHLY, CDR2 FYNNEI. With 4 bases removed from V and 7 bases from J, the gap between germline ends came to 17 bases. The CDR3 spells CASSGFGGAGEQYF. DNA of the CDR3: TGTGCCAGCAGTGGATTTGGGGGGGCGGGGGAGCAGTACTTC.

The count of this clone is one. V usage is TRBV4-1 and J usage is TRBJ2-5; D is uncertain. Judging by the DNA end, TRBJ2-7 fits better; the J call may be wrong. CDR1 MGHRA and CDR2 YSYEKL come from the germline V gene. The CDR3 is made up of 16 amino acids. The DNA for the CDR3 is TGCGCCAGCAGCCTCGCGTTTCTTGAACAGCAGTACGAGCAGTACTTC. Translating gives CASSLAFLEQQYEQYF.

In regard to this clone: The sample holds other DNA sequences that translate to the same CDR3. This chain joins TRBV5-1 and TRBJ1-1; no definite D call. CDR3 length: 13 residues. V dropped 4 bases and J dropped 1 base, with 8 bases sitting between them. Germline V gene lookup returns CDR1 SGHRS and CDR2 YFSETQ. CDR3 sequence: CASSLGGNTEAFF. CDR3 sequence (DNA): TGCGCCAGCAGCCTGGGCGGGAACACTGAAGCTTTCTTT.

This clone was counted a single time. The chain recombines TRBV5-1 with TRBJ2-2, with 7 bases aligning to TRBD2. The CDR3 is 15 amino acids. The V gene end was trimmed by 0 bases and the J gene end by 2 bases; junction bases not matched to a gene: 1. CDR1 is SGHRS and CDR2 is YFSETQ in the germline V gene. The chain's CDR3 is CASSLGLANTGELFF. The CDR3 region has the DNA TGCGCCAGCAGCTTGGGACTAGCAAACACCGGGGAGCTGTTTTTT. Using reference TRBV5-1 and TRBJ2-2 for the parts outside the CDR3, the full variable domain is KAGVTQTPRYLIKTRGQQVTLSCSPISGHRSVSWYQQTPGQGLQFLFEYFSETQRNKGNFPGRFSGRQFSNSRSEMNVSTLELGDSALYLCASSLGLANTGELFFGEGSRLTVL.

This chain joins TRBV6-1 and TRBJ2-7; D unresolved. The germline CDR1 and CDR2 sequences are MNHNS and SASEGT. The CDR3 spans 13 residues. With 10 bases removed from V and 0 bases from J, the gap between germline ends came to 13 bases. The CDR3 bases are TGTGCCATCTCCCGGAGCAACTCCTACGAGCAGTACTTC. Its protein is CAISRSNSYEQYF.

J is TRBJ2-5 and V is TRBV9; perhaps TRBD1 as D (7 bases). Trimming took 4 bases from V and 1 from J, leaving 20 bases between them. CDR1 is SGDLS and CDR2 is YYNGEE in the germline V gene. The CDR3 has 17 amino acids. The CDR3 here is CASSTQALRGAQETQYF. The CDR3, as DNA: TGTGCCAGCAGCACGCAGGCCCTCAGGGGGGCCCAAGAGACCCAGTACTTC.

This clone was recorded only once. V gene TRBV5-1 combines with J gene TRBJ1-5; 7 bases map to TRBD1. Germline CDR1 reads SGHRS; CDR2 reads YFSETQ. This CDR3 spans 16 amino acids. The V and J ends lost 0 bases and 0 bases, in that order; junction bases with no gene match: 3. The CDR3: CASSLGTGYSNQPQHF. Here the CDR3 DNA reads TGCGCCAGCAGCTTGGGGACAGGATATAGCAATCAGCCCCAGCATTTT.

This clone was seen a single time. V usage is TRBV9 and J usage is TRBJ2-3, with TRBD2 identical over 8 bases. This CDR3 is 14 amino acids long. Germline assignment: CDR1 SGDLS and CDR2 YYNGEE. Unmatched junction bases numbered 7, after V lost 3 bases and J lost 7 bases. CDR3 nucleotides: TGTGCCAGCAGCGAGGATGGACTAGCCAATACGCAGTATTTT. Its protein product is CASSEDGLANTQYF.

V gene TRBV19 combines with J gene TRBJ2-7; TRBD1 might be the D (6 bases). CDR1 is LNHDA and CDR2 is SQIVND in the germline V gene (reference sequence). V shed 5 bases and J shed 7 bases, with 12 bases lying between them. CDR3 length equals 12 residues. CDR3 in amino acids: CASSGTRPEQYF. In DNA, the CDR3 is TGTGCCAGTAGTGGGACACGACCTGAGCAGTACTTC.

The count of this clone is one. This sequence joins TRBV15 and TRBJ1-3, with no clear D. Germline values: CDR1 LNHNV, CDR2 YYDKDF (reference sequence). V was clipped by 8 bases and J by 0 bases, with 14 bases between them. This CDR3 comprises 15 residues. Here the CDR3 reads CATQAVAASGNTIYF. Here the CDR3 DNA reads TGTGCCACCCAAGCAGTAGCGGCCTCTGGAAACACCATATATTTT.

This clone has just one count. This chain's CDR3 is CASSLNEFFYGYTF. The CDR3 DNA reads as TGTGCCAGCAGCTTAAATGAGTTCTTCTATGGCTACACCTTC. This chain links TRBV7-2 with TRBJ1-2; D ambiguous. The length of the CDR3 is 14 residues. CDR1 is SGHTA and CDR2 is FQGNSA in the germline V gene. V lost 2 bases, J lost 4 bases, and 11 bases lay in between. Full variable domain (rest looked up from reference TRBV7-2 and TRBJ1-2): GAGVSQSPSNKVTEKGKDVELRCDPISGHTALYWYRQSLGQGLEFLIYFQGNSAPDKSGLPSDRFSAERTGGSVSTLTIQRTQQEDSAVYLCASSLNEFFYGYTFGSGTRLTVV.

The CDR3 nucleotides are TGTGCCAGCAGCCAAGGGGCAGGAAACAATGAGCAGTTCTTC. Protein sequence: CASSQGAGNNEQFF. The genes are TRBV4-2 and TRBJ2-1; D ambiguous. V gave up 1 base and J gave up 5 bases, with 9 bases separating them. Germline-derived CDR1 and CDR2 are LGHNA and YNFKEQ. CDR3 length: 14 residues.